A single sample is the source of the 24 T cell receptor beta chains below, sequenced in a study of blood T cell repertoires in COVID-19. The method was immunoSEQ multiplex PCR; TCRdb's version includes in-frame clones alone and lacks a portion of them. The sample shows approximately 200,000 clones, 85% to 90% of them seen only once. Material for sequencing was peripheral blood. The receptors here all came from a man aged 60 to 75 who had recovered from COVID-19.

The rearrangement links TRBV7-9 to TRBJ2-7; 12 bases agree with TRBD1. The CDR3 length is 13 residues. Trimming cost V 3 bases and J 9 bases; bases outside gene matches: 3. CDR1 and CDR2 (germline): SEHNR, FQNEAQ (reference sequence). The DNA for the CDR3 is TGTGCCAGCAGCTTGGGACAGGGGGCTACGCAGTACTTC. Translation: CASSLGQGATQYF. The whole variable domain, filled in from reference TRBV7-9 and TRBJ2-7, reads DTGVSQNPRHKITKRGQNVTFRCDPISEHNRLYWYRQTLGQGPEFLTYFQNEAQLEKSRLLSDRFSAERPKGSFSTLEIQRTEQGDSAMYLCASSLGQGATQYFGPGTRLTVT.

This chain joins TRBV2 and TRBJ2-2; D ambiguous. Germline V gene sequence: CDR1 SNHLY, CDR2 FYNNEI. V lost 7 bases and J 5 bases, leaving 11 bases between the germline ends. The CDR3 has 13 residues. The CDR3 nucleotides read TGTGCCAGCAAGATACTTATGACCGGGGAGCTGTTTTTT. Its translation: CASKILMTGELFF. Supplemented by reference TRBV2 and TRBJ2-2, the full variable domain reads EPEVTQTPSHQVTQMGQEVILRCVPISNHLYFYWYRQILGQKVEFLVSFYNNEISEKSEIFDDQFSVERPDGSNFTLKIRSTKLEDSAMYFCASKILMTGELFFGEGSRLTVL.

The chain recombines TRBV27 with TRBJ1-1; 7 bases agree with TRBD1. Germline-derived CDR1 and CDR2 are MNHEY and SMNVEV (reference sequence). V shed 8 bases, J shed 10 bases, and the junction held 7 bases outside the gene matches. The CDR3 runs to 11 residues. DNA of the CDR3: TGTGCCAGCCAATCCCAGGGGGGAGCTTTCTTT. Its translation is CASQSQGGAFF.

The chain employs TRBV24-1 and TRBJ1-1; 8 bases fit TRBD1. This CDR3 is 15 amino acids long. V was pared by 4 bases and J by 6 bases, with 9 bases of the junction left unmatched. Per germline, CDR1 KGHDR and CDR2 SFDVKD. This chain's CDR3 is CATSDPDRGGAEAFF. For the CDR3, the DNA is TGTGCCACCAGTGACCCTGACAGGGGAGGCGCTGAAGCTTTCTTT.

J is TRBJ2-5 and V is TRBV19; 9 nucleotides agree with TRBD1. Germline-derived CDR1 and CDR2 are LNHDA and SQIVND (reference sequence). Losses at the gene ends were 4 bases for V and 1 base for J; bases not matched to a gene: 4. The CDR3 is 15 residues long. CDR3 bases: TGTGCCAGTAGTACCGGGACAGGGATCCAAGAGACCCAGTACTTC. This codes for CASSTGTGIQETQYF.

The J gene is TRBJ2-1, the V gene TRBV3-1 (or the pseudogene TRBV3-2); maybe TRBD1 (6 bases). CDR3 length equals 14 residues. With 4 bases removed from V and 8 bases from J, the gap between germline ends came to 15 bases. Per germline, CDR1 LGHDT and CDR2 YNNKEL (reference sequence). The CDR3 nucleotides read TGTGCCAGCAGCCTAAGACAGGCCTCGGATGAGCAGTTCTTC. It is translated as CASSLRQASDEQFF.

The CDR3, as DNA: TGTGCCAGTAGTCCCCGGACTAGCATGAGGAATGAGCAGTTCTTC. Translated: CASSPRTSMRNEQFF. This chain uses TRBV19 with TRBJ2-1; TRBD2 matches at 8 bases. V shed 5 bases, J shed 7 bases, and the junction held 10 bases outside the gene matches. CDR3 size: 15 residues. Looked up from germline, CDR1 is LNHDA and CDR2 is SQIVND (reference sequence). Full variable domain (remainder filled in from reference TRBV19 and TRBJ2-1): DGGITQSPKYLFRKEGQNVTLSCEQNLNHDAMYWYRQDPGQGLRLIYYSQIVNDFQKGDIAEGYSVSREKKESFPLTVTSAQKNPTAFYLCASSPRTSMRNEQFFGPGTRLTVL.

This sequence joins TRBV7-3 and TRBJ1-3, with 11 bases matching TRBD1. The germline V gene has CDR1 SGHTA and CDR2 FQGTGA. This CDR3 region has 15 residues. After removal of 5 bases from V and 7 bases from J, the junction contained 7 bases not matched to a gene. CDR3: CASSVTGTGGNTIYF. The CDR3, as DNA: TGTGCCAGCAGCGTCACCGGGACAGGGGGTAACACCATATATTTT. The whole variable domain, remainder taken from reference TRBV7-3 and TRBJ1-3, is GAGVSQTPSNKVTEKGKYVELRCDPISGHTALYWYRQSLGQGPEFLIYFQGTGAADDSGLPNDRFFAVRPEGSVSTLKIQRTERGDSAVYLCASSVTGTGGNTIYFGEGSWLTVV.

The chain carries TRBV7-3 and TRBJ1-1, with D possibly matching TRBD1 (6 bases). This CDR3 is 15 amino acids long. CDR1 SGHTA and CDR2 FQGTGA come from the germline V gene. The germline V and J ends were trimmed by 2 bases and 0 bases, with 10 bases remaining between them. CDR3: CASSLAGALNTEAFF. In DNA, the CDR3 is TGTGCCAGCAGCTTAGCAGGGGCCCTGAACACTGAAGCTTTCTTT.

This CDR3 is CSGRTGPEQFF. The DNA of the CDR3 is TGCAGCGGCCGGACAGGGCCTGAGCAGTTCTTC. The genes are TRBV29-1 and TRBJ2-1; 8 bases are a match to TRBD1. Germline trimming cut 7 bases from V and 9 bases from J; bases unmatched to any gene: 5. CDR1 SQVTM and CDR2 ANQGSEA come from the germline V gene. The CDR3 contains 11 residues.

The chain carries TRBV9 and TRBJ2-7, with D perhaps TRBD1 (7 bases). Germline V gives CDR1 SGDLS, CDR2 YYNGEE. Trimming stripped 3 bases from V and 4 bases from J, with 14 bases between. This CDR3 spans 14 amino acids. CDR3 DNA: TGTGCCAGCAGCGCCGGACAGGCGGGGTACGAGCAGTACTTC. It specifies CASSAGQAGYEQYF.

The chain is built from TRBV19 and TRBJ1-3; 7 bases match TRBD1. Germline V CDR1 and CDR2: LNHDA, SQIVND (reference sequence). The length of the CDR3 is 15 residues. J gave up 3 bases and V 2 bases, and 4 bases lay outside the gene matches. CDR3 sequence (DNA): TGTGCCAGTAGTATACCGCAGGGGGTTGGAAACACCATATATTTT. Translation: CASSIPQGVGNTIYF.

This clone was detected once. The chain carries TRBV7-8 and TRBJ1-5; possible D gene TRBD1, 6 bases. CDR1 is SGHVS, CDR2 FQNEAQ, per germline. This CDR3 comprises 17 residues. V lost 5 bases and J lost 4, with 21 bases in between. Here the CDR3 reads CASSLDRDIYLNQPQHF. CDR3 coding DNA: TGTGCCAGCAGCCTCGACCGGGACATTTACTTAAATCAGCCCCAGCATTTT.

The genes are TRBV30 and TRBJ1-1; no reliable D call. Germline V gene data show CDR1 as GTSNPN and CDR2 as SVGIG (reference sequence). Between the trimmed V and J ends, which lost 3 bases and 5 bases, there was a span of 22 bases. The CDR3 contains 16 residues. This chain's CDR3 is CAWSGGLPSTGTEAFF. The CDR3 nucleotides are TGTGCCTGGAGCGGCGGTCTCCCTTCGACGGGGACTGAAGCTTTCTTT.

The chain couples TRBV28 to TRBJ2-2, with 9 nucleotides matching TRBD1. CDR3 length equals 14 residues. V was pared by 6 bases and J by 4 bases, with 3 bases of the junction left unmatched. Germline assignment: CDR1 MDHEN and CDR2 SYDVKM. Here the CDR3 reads CASRNRGPTGELFF. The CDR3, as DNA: TGTGCCAGCAGAAACAGGGGGCCCACCGGGGAGCTGTTTTTT.

Here the CDR3 DNA reads TGTGCCAGCAGCCCTGACATTGACTATGGCTACACCTTC. Amino acids: CASSPDIDYGYTF. V gene TRBV21-1 combines with J gene TRBJ1-2; no DNA check was done on the table's D call, TRBD1. TRBV21-1 is listed as a pseudogene. The CDR3 sequence is 13 residues long.

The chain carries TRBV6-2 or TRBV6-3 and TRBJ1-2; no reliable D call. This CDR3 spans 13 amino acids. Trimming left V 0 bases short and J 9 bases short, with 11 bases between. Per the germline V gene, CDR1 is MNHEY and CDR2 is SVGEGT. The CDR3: CASSYSPTMSYTF. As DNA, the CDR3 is TGTGCCAGCAGTTACTCGCCTACGATGAGCTACACCTTC.

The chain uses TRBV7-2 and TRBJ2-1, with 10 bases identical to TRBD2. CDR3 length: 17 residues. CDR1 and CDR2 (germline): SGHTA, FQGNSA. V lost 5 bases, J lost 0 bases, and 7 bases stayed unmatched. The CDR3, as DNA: TGTGCCAGCAGCGTTATAGCGGGGGGAAGCTCCTACAATGAGCAGTTCTTC. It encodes CASSVIAGGSSYNEQFF.

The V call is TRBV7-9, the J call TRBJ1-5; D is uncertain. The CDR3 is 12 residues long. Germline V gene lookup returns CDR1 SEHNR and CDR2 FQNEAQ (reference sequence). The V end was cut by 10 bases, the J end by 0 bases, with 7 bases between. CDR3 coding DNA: TGTGCCATCCAGGATAGCAATCAGCCCCAGCATTTT. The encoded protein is CAIQDSNQPQHF.

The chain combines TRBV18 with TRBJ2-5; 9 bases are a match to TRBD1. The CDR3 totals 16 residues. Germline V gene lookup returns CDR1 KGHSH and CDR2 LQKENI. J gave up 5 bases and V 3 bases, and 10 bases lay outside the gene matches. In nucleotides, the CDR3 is TGTGCCAGCTCACCCTTGACAGGGGGTGAGGCTGAGACCCAGTACTTC. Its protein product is CASSPLTGGEAETQYF.

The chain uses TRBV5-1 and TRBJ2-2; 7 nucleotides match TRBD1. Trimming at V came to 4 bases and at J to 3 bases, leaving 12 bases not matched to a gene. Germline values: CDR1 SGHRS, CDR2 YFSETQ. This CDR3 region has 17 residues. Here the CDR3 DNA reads TGCGCCAGCAGCCCGGGTTCAGGGGGAAGCCACACCGGGGAGCTGTTTTTT. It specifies CASSPGSGGSHTGELFF.

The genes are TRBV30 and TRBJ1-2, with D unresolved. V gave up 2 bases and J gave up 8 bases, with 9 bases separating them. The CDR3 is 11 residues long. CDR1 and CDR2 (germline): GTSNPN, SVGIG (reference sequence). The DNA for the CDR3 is TGTGCCTGGAGTCCAGTCGTGGGCTACACCTTC. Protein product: CAWSPVVGYTF.

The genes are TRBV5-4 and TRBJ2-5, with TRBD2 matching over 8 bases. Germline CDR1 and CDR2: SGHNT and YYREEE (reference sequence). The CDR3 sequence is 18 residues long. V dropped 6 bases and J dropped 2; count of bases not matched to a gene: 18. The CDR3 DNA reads TGTGCCAGCACCCCCCGGGGGGGCCGAGGCATAGCACAAGAGACCCAGTACTTC. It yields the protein CASTPRGGRGIAQETQYF. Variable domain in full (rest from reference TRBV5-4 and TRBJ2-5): ETGVTQSPTHLIKTRGQQVTLRCSSQSGHNTVSWYQQALGQGPQFIFQYYREEENGRGNFPPRFSGLQFPNYSSELNVNALELDDSALYLCASTPRGGRGIAQETQYFGPGTRLLVL.

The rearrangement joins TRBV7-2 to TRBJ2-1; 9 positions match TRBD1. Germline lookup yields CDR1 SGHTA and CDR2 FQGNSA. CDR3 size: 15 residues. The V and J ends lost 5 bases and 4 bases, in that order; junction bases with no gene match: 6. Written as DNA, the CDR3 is TGTGCCAGCAGCAGTTGGGACAGGGATTACAATGAGCAGTTCTTC. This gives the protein CASSSWDRDYNEQFF.